Detailed here is one TCR beta chain. The assay was immunoSEQ multiplex PCR, and TCRdb's table has in-frame clones only and misses some. The sample yields some 8,200 clones, 60% to 80% seen once. CDR1 and CDR2 (germline): SNHLY, FYNNEI. The V and J ends lost 5 bases and 4 bases respectively, with 12 bases between them. The CDR3 length is 14 residues. This sample was taken from a study of immune evolution from preneoplasia to lung adenocarcinoma. The rearrangement links TRBV2 to TRBJ1-5; TRBD1 might be the D (6 bases). The sequencing sample was made of FFPE adjacent normal lung tissue. The receptor's source is a person aged 55-80 years with lung adenocarcinoma. As DNA, the CDR3 is TGTGCCAGCAGTTCGCCGCAGGGGAATCAGCCCCAGCATTTT. Its translation: CASSSPQGNQPQHF.